A single sample gave rise to the 11 T cell receptor beta chains below, sequenced in a study of shared clonotypes between healthy human individuals. The method was immunoSEQ multiplex PCR; TCRdb's version includes in-frame clones alone and lacks a portion of them. The table lists roughly 2 million clones, 85% to 95% of them singletons. Specimen: naive CD4+ T cells sorted from blood. Stated subset: CD45RA+ positively selected. The receptors stem from a man aged 18 to 29 in good health.

The rearrangement joins TRBV18 to TRBJ1-1, with TRBD1 matching 9 bases. V was pared by 4 bases and J by 3 bases, with 3 bases of the junction left unmatched. Germline CDR1 reads KGHSH; CDR2 reads LQKENI. The CDR3 sequence is 14 residues long. In DNA, the CDR3 is TGTGCCAGCTCACGGGGACAGGGTTACACTGAAGCTTTCTTT. It codes for CASSRGQGYTEAFF.

The V gene is TRBV2, the J gene TRBJ2-3, with 9 bases identical to TRBD2. The J segment lost 3 bases and the V segment lost 4 bases, leaving 2 bases of the junction unmatched. Germline-derived CDR1 and CDR2 are SNHLY and FYNNEI. CDR3 size: 14 residues. CDR3 residues: CASSGGRETDTQYF. The DNA of the CDR3 is TGTGCCAGCAGTGGCGGGAGGGAAACAGATACGCAGTATTTT.

The chain links TRBV5-1 to TRBJ1-6; D perhaps matches TRBD1 (6 bases). Trimming took 0 bases from V and 0 from J, leaving 16 bases between them. The CDR3 covers 19 residues. CDR1 and CDR2 from the germline V gene are SGHRS and YFSETQ. For the CDR3, the DNA is TGCGCCAGCAGCTTGGTGGTAGGGGGTGCGAACTCCTATAATTCACCCCTCCACTTT. Protein: CASSLVVGGANSYNSPLHF.

V usage is TRBV19 and J usage is TRBJ1-2, with D perhaps matching TRBD1 (5 bases). V dropped 7 bases and J dropped 7 bases, with 25 bases sitting between them. CDR3 length: 16 amino acids. Germline CDR1 is LNHDA and CDR2 is SQIVND (reference sequence). The CDR3 spells CASTSSLAGTRSGYTF. In nucleotides, the CDR3 is TGTGCCAGTACTTCTTCCCTGGCCGGGACCCGGAGTGGCTACACCTTC.

This chain connects TRBV28 to TRBJ2-7; TRBD1 or TRBD2 may be the D gene (5 bases each). Trimming took off 5 bases at V and 5 bases at J, with 16 bases between the two ends. Germline lookup yields CDR1 MDHEN and CDR2 SYDVKM. The CDR3 runs to 14 residues. The CDR3, as DNA: TGTGCCAGCAGTCCTGGGGGTGGGGTCGACGAGCAGTACTTC. Protein: CASSPGGGVDEQYF.

The chain combines TRBV29-1 with TRBJ1-2; D uncertain. The germline V and J ends were trimmed by 2 bases and 4 bases, with 8 bases remaining between them. Germline CDR1 SQVTM, CDR2 ANQGSEA. The CDR3 has 12 residues. CDR3: CSVEKGGYGYTF. The DNA for the CDR3 is TGCAGCGTTGAAAAGGGTGGCTATGGCTACACCTTC. The variable domain in full, with the rest retrieved from reference TRBV29-1 and TRBJ1-2, is SAVISQKPSRDICQRGTSLTIQCQVDSQVTMMFWYRQQPGQSLTLIATANQGSEATYESGFVIDKFPISRPNLTFSTLTVSNMSPEDSSIYLCSVEKGGYGYTFGSGTRLTVV.

This clone has just one count. The chain joins TRBV19 to TRBJ1-5; 7 nucleotides line up with TRBD1. This CDR3 has 15 residues. Germline lookup yields CDR1 LNHDA and CDR2 SQIVND (reference sequence). V was pared by 5 bases and J by 3 bases, with 7 bases of the junction left unmatched. CDR3 bases: TGTGCCAGTAGTCCTCGACAGGGATTCAATCAGCCCCAGCATTTT. It encodes CASSPRQGFNQPQHF.

CDR3 coding DNA: TGCAGCGTTTCCGGGACAGGGTTCGTCGGGGAGCTGTTTTTT. Its translation: CSVSGTGFVGELFF. This sequence joins TRBV29-1 and TRBJ2-2; 9 bases line up with TRBD1. The CDR3 is 14 residues long. Trimming took 5 bases from V and 7 from J; bases not matched to a gene: 8. In germline, CDR1 is SQVTM, CDR2 ANQGSEA.

This clone came up many times. The V call is TRBV4-1, the J call TRBJ2-7; 7 bases align to TRBD1. Germline CDR1 reads MGHRA; CDR2 reads YSYEKL. Losses at the gene ends were 3 bases for V and 2 bases for J; bases not matched to a gene: 7. This CDR3 comprises 15 residues. The CDR3 reads CASSQIDRVPYEQYF. The CDR3 bases are TGCGCCAGCAGCCAGATCGACAGGGTCCCCTACGAGCAGTACTTC.

This chain uses TRBV18 with TRBJ2-5; 8 nucleotides match TRBD1. The CDR3 sequence is 16 residues long. After removal of 2 bases from V and 6 bases from J, the junction contained 11 bases not matched to a gene. From germline, CDR1 is KGHSH and CDR2 LQKENI. The CDR3 region is CASSPDRGLVVKTQYF. The CDR3 bases are TGTGCCAGCTCACCAGACAGGGGACTTGTTGTAAAGACCCAGTACTTC.

This clone was observed once. The chain uses TRBV11-2 and TRBJ1-1; D is perhaps TRBD1 (5 bases). Trimming left V 1 base short and J 7 bases short, with 13 bases between. The CDR3 is 14 residues long. Germline V gene data show CDR1 as SGHAT and CDR2 as FQNNGV. The CDR3 loop reads CASSLGGTPIEAFF. The CDR3 bases are TGTGCCAGCAGCTTAGGAGGGACGCCTATTGAAGCTTTCTTT. Supplemented by reference TRBV11-2 and TRBJ1-1, the full variable domain reads EAGVAQSPRYKIIEKRQSVAFWCNPISGHATLYWYQQILGQGPKLLIQFQNNGVVDDSQLPKDRFSAERLKGVDSTLKIQPAKLEDSAVYLCASSLGGTPIEAFFGQGTRLTVV.